One sample yielded the 32 T cell receptor beta chains listed below, sequenced in a study of regulatory T cells in long-lasting Graves disease. Construction of the TCR beta libraries employed iRepertoire HTBI primers in conjunction with Arm-PCR of CDR3 regions. Each CDR3 protein is one row after TCRdb ran MiXCR on the multiplex PCR reads. The repertoire holds a few hundred thousand distinct CDR3 sequences, with approximately 18% as singletons. Stated time point: newly diagnosed GD, antithyroid drugs for less than 3 months. Scientists built the TCR library using RNA that was extracted from PBMCs. These data were also filed under a second study, of T cells in Graves' hyperthyroidism and ophthalmopathy.

The starting material was peripheral blood mononuclear cells (PBMCs), obtained at new diagnosis, from a patient treated with antithyroid drugs. All receptors come from a woman aged 25 to 39 with Graves disease.

This clonotype showed up many times. The chain uses TRBV20-1 and TRBJ1-1; unclear D gene. Germline-derived CDR1 and CDR2 are DFQATT and SNEGSKA (reference sequence). The CDR3 sequence is 12 residues long. Between the trimmed V and J ends, which lost 3 bases and 7 bases, there was a span of 12 bases. The CDR3 sequence: CSASNQIGEAFF. The CDR3 DNA sequence: TGCAGTGCTAGCAATCAGATTGGTGAAGCTTTCTTT.

The table lists this clonotype with many counts. The rearrangement joins TRBV12-3 or TRBV12-4 to TRBJ1-3; unclear D gene. CDR3 length: 12 residues. Trimming cost V 6 bases and J 6 bases, with 9 bases left between them. In DNA, the CDR3 is TGTGCCAGCAGCCCAGCGGAAAACACCATATATTTT. It translates to CASSPAENTIYF.

At least ten counts were recorded for this clonotype. J is TRBJ1-5 and V is TRBV6-1; possible D gene TRBD1, 5 bases. The V end was cut by 7 bases, the J end by 2 bases, with 15 bases between. Germline CDR1 MNHNS, CDR2 SASEGT. The CDR3 extends over 15 amino acids. CDR3 sequence: CASTSGGSGNQPQHF. DNA of the CDR3: TGTGCCAGCACTAGTGGGGGGAGTGGCAATCAGCCCCAGCATTTT.

This clonotype was recorded at least ten times. The rearrangement uses TRBV7-3 and TRBJ2-2; 10 nucleotides line up with TRBD2. V trimming: 8 bases; J trimming: 0 bases; junction bases outside the gene matches: 3. The CDR3 extends over 15 amino acids. The germline V gene has CDR1 SGHTA and CDR2 FQGTGA. The CDR3, as DNA: TGTGCCAGCCGGCTAGCGGGGGCGAACACCGGGGAGCTGTTTTTT. The encoded protein is CASRLAGANTGELFF.

This clonotype was seen many times. CDR3 sequence reads: CASSVGGAVGDTIYF. In DNA, the CDR3 is TGTGCCAGCAGCGTAGGAGGGGCAGTGGGAGACACCATATATTTT. The genes are TRBV9 and TRBJ1-3, with D tentatively TRBD1 (5 bases). Germline V gene sequence: CDR1 SGDLS, CDR2 YYNGEE. The V end was cut by 0 bases, the J end by 8 bases, with 15 bases between. The CDR3 runs 15 residues.

This clonotype was seen many times. The chain employs TRBV2 and TRBJ2-3, with TRBD2 matching over 10 bases. There are 14 residues in the CDR3. V lost 11 bases to trimming and J lost 4 bases; unmatched junction nucleotides: 9. Germline values: CDR1 SNHLY, CDR2 FYNNEI. CDR3 region: CAGRAGGDADTQYF. The CDR3 nucleotides read TGTGCCGGCCGAGCGGGAGGGGACGCAGATACGCAGTATTTT.

This clonotype was observed many times. The chain recombines TRBV9 with TRBJ1-1; no clear D. Germline V CDR1 and CDR2: SGDLS, YYNGEE. The CDR3 sequence is 15 residues long. The V end was cut by 4 bases, the J end by 5 bases, with 18 bases between. The CDR3 DNA reads as TGTGCCAGCAGCCGTTCTAGGCGTTTGGGAACTGAAGCTTTCTTT. Encoded protein: CASSRSRRLGTEAFF.

This clonotype has at least ten counts. J is TRBJ1-2 and V is TRBV19, with TRBD1 matching over 7 bases. This CDR3 is built from 14 residues. V lost 10 bases and J lost 4; bases outside the gene matches: 12. The germline V gene encodes CDR1 LNHDA and CDR2 SQIVND (reference sequence). The CDR3 DNA follows: TGTGCCACCCGGCCGGGACAGTCAAGCTATGGCTACACCTTC. Amino acid sequence: CATRPGQSSYGYTF. The full variable domain, with the rest looked up from reference TRBV19 and TRBJ1-2, is DGGITQSPKYLFRKEGQNVTLSCEQNLNHDAMYWYRQDPGQGLRLIYYSQIVNDFQKGDIAEGYSVSREKKESFPLTVTSAQKNPTAFYLCATRPGQSSYGYTFGSGTRLTVV.

This clonotype was seen ten or more times. This chain uses TRBV29-1 with TRBJ1-1, with no clear D. The CDR3 runs 12 residues. Trimming left V 6 bases short and J 4 bases short, with 12 bases between. The V gene's germline CDR1 is SQVTM and CDR2 ANQGSEA. CDR3 coding DNA: TGCAGCGTATTTTGGAGCGGCACTGAAGCTTTCTTT. Its protein product is CSVFWSGTEAFF.

There are many counts of this clonotype. V usage is TRBV6-1 and J usage is TRBJ1-2; 7 bases match TRBD1. V lost 0 bases to trimming and J lost 4 bases; unmatched junction nucleotides: 11. Germline CDR1 is MNHNS and CDR2 is SASEGT. CDR3 length: 17 amino acids. The chain's CDR3 is CASSEAGYRGRFYGYTF. The CDR3 DNA is TGTGCCAGCAGTGAAGCGGGCTACAGGGGTCGTTTCTATGGCTACACCTTC.

There are many counts of this clonotype. The J gene is TRBJ1-2, the V gene TRBV7-8; D is ambiguous. Germline CDR1 SGHVS, CDR2 FQNEAQ. The CDR3 sequence is 15 residues long. The V end lost 1 base, the J end lost 3 bases, and 12 bases lay between the germline ends. Written as DNA, the CDR3 is TGTGCCAGCAGCTTAGGTCGGGTCCCCCACTATGGCTACACCTTC. Translation: CASSLGRVPHYGYTF.

This clonotype has at least ten counts. The CDR3 here is CASSRTTSMYEQYF. The DNA for the CDR3 is TGCGCCAGCAGTCGGACTACCTCTATGTACGAGCAGTACTTC. The chain uses TRBV10-1 and TRBJ2-7; the D gene is possibly TRBD2 (6 bases). Germline assignment: CDR1 WNHNN and CDR2 SYGVQD (reference sequence). CDR3 length: 14 amino acids. Trimming removed 5 bases from V and 4 bases from J, with 15 bases in between.

The table lists this clonotype with many counts. This sequence joins TRBV20-1 and TRBJ1-2, with D perhaps TRBD1 (6 bases). Germline V gene sequence: CDR1 DFQATT, CDR2 SNEGSKA (reference sequence). The CDR3 extends over 14 amino acids. The V and J ends lost 2 bases and 2 bases respectively, with 12 bases between them. For the CDR3, the DNA is TGCAGTGCTAGAAGCACAGGGCTCAACTATGGCTACACCTTC. It yields the protein CSARSTGLNYGYTF.

This clonotype was seen repeatedly, ten times or more. The chain links TRBV18 to TRBJ2-5, with TRBD2 as a possible D gene (5 bases). V was shortened by 6 bases and J by 0 bases, with 20 bases between the two germline ends. Germline V gives CDR1 KGHSH, CDR2 LQKENI. The CDR3 is made up of 17 amino acids. The CDR3: CASSQPEASSYQETQYF. Here the CDR3 DNA reads TGTGCCAGCTCGCAGCCTGAGGCTAGCTCATACCAAGAGACCCAGTACTTC.

This clonotype was recorded many times. The chain has TRBV5-1 and TRBJ1-5; D is undetermined. CDR1 is SGHRS and CDR2 is YFSETQ in the germline V gene. The length of the CDR3 is 13 residues. V was trimmed by 8 bases and J by 5 bases, leaving 14 bases between them. The CDR3 nucleotides are TGCGCCAGGCCATTTGACCGGGATCAGCCCCAGCATTTT. Translation: CARPFDRDQPQHF.

Many counts were recorded for this clonotype. The J gene is TRBJ2-3, the V gene TRBV28; TRBD1 agrees at 7 bases. Trimming cost V 4 bases and J 0 bases; bases outside gene matches: 7. Germline CDR1 reads MDHEN; CDR2 reads SYDVKM. The CDR3 length is 16 residues. This CDR3 is CASSSPGTDSTDTQYF. In nucleotides, the CDR3 is TGTGCCAGCAGTTCCCCCGGGACAGATAGCACAGATACGCAGTATTTT.

This clonotype was seen many times. The rearrangement uses TRBV2 and TRBJ1-5, with a tentative D call TRBD1 (5 bases). The CDR3 is 15 amino acids. CDR1 SNHLY and CDR2 FYNNEI come from the germline V gene. Trimming left V 1 base short and J 2 bases short, with 9 bases between. The CDR3 sequence is CASSEGSGGNQPQHF. The CDR3, as DNA: TGTGCCAGCAGTGAAGGTTCGGGGGGCAATCAGCCCCAGCATTTT.

In this sample, this clonotype turned up many times. The V and J genes are TRBV28 and TRBJ2-4; 7 bases are shared with TRBD1. V was clipped by 5 bases and J by 0 bases; unmatched bases: 10. This CDR3 spans 17 amino acids. Germline V gives CDR1 MDHEN, CDR2 SYDVKM. The CDR3 is CASSTTGVRGAKNIQYF. The CDR3 region has the DNA TGTGCCAGCAGTACTACAGGGGTAAGGGGAGCCAAAAACATTCAGTACTTC.

This clonotype was counted a few times. The J gene is TRBJ2-5, the V gene TRBV12-3 or TRBV12-4; D remains unclear. Trimming left V 3 bases short and J 1 base short, with 9 bases between. The CDR3 is made up of 14 amino acids. CDR3 DNA: TGTGCCAGCAGTTTCCTTAGCCTCCAAGAGACCCAGTACTTC. Translating gives CASSFLSLQETQYF.

This clonotype occurred many times. The rearrangement joins TRBV30 to TRBJ1-3; no firm D call. The CDR3 runs to 17 residues. CDR1 and CDR2 (germline): GTSNPN, SVGIG (reference sequence). Trimming removed 0 bases at V and 0 bases at J, with 15 bases between. Here the CDR3 reads CAWSVLRTSSSGNTIYF. The CDR3 bases are TGTGCCTGGAGTGTCCTCCGAACATCGAGCTCTGGAAACACCATATATTTT.

This clonotype occurred many times. The chain recombines TRBV11-2 with TRBJ2-3; the D gene is possibly TRBD2 (5 bases). V lost 4 bases and J 0 bases, leaving 14 bases between the germline ends. The CDR3 is 16 amino acids. The V gene's germline CDR1 is SGHAT and CDR2 FQNNGV. CDR3 in amino acids: CASSSPRGVSTDTQYF. The DNA for the CDR3 is TGTGCCAGCAGCTCCCCACGGGGAGTGAGCACAGATACGCAGTATTTT.

This clonotype was seen ten or more times. CDR3 sequence reads: CASSPSWGQEGNTIYF. DNA of the CDR3: TGTGCCAGCAGCCCGAGCTGGGGGCAGGAGGGAAACACCATATATTTT. J is TRBJ1-3 and V is TRBV7-8; weak D call: TRBD1 (6 bases). The CDR3 runs to 16 residues. V lost 5 bases, J lost 4 bases, and 18 bases lay in between. The germline V gene encodes CDR1 SGHVS and CDR2 FQNEAQ.

This clonotype came up many times. This rearrangement joins TRBV6-4 to TRBJ2-1; 8 bases match TRBD2. Looked up from germline, CDR1 is MRHNA and CDR2 is SNTAGT. The trim removed 4 bases at V and 2 bases at J, leaving 7 bases unmatched. CDR3 length equals 16 residues. The CDR3 here is CASSGDSGAAYNEQFF. The CDR3 bases are TGTGCCAGCAGTGGCGATAGCGGGGCCGCCTACAATGAGCAGTTCTTC.

This clonotype showed up many times. V and J are TRBV9 and TRBJ2-1, with 12 bases that match TRBD2. CDR1 is SGDLS, CDR2 YYNGEE, per germline. The CDR3 extends over 16 amino acids. J lost 2 bases, V lost 4 bases, and 4 bases had no gene match. CDR3 in DNA: TGTGCCAGCAGCCAGACTAGCGGGGGAGCCTACAATGAGCAGTTCTTC. Its protein is CASSQTSGGAYNEQFF.

V usage is TRBV6-1 and J usage is TRBJ1-5; D ambiguous. Trimming pared 10 bases from V and 2 bases from J, leaving 12 bases between. Germline values: CDR1 MNHNS, CDR2 SASEGT. The CDR3 length is 13 residues. The CDR3 coding sequence is TGTGCCATTTCAGGCGGGGGCAATCAGCCCCAGCATTTT. Translation: CAISGGGNQPQHF.

This clonotype occurred many times. The chain couples TRBV11-3 to TRBJ1-1, with a tentative D call TRBD1 (5 bases). V dropped 0 bases and J dropped 4 bases, with 12 bases sitting between them. The CDR3 sequence is 15 residues long. Germline assignment: CDR1 SGHNT and CDR2 YENEEA. CDR3 in amino acids: CASSLDRQGGTEAFF. CDR3 coding DNA: TGTGCCAGCAGCTTAGATCGCCAGGGAGGCACTGAAGCTTTCTTT.

This clonotype was seen at least ten times. The rearrangement links TRBV4-1 to TRBJ1-5; D not resolved. Germline V gene sequence: CDR1 MGHRA, CDR2 YSYEKL. V gave up 1 base and J gave up 6 bases, with 7 bases separating them. The CDR3 contains 13 residues. CDR3 coding DNA: TGCGCCAGCAGCCAAGCCTGGGGTCAGCCCCAGCATTTT. Translated, it gives CASSQAWGQPQHF.

This clonotype was counted at least ten times. The V call is TRBV4-2, the J call TRBJ1-4; TRBD1 matches 7 bases. Germline trimming cut 4 bases from V and 7 bases from J; bases unmatched to any gene: 6. CDR3 length: 14 residues. Germline V gives CDR1 LGHNA, CDR2 YNFKEQ. CDR3 region: CASSLQGVIEKLFF. The CDR3, as DNA: TGTGCCAGCAGCCTTCAGGGGGTCATTGAAAAACTGTTTTTT.

The rearrangement uses TRBV4-1 and TRBJ2-7, with D possibly matching TRBD1 (5 bases). Per the germline V gene, CDR1 is MGHRA and CDR2 is YSYEKL. The CDR3 totals 15 residues. V gave up 0 bases and J gave up 4 bases, with 13 bases separating them. The CDR3 nucleotides are TGCGCCAGCAGCCAAGATAGAAGCAGGGTTTACGAGCAGTACTTC. It is translated as CASSQDRSRVYEQYF.

V usage is TRBV28 and J usage is TRBJ1-1; D remains ambiguous. Germline loops: CDR1 MDHEN, CDR2 SYDVKM. The CDR3 runs 13 residues. V lost 10 bases and J lost 0, with 12 bases in between. Written as DNA, the CDR3 is TGTGCCACCGCAGGCCCTTTGAACACTGAAGCTTTCTTT. It encodes CATAGPLNTEAFF.

This chain joins TRBV5-8 and TRBJ1-4; 8 nucleotides agree with TRBD1. Germline lookup yields CDR1 SGHTS and CDR2 YDEGEE. Unmatched junction bases numbered 7, after V lost 4 bases and J lost 8 bases. The CDR3 totals 14 residues. CDR3 nucleotide sequence: TGTGCCAGCAGCATAGGACAGGGTGTCGAAAAACTGTTTTTT. Residues: CASSIGQGVEKLFF.

Only a few counts were recorded for this clonotype. The junction differs from germline at one of its ends, possibly a read error. V is TRBV4-1 and J is TRBJ1-5, with a weak D call TRBD1 (6 bases). The CDR3 covers 16 residues. CDR1 is MGHRA and CDR2 is YSYEKL in the germline V gene. The CDR3 DNA reads TGTGCCAGCAGCCAAGATCCGGGGGCTAGGAATCAGCCCCAGCATTTT. Amino acid sequence: CASSQDPGARNQPQHF.